A single sample is the source of the 21 T cell receptor beta chains below, sequenced in a study of T-cell reconstitution after alpha-beta-depleted transplantation in children. Library preparation (for TCRbeta) was performed with unique molecular identifiers. Each CDR3 protein is one row after TCRdb ran MiXCR on the PCR reads. The data hold a few hundred thousand distinct CDR3 sequences, with nearly 10% observed a single time. Material: PBMCs from the stem cell graft donor, obtained from the stem cell graft. These receptors were collected from a human donor who donated a stem cell graft to a child with SCID.

At least ten counts were recorded for this clonotype. The chain links TRBV5-1 to TRBJ2-3; D is uncertain. Trimming shortened V by 0 bases and J by 1 base, and 6 bases separated the two germline ends. The CDR3 length is 14 residues. Germline CDR1 reads SGHRS; CDR2 reads YFSETQ. CDR3 protein: CASSLGFGTDTQYF. CDR3 nucleotides: TGCGCCAGCAGCTTGGGCTTTGGCACAGATACGCAGTATTTT.

The chain couples TRBV10-3 to TRBJ2-7; possibly TRBD1 or TRBD2 for D (5 bases each). Germline V CDR1 and CDR2: ENHRY, SYGVKD. CDR3 length equals 13 residues. Trimming cost V 0 bases and J 2 bases, with 5 bases left between them. CDR3 in amino acids: CAISESGPYEQYF. The CDR3 DNA sequence: TGTGCCATCAGTGAGTCGGGACCCTACGAGCAGTACTTC.

This chain connects TRBV7-6 to TRBJ2-3, with a tentative D call TRBD1 (5 bases). The CDR3 totals 17 residues. V lost 3 bases and J lost 3, with 19 bases in between. Germline loops: CDR1 SGHVS, CDR2 FNYEAQ. CDR3 bases: TGTGCCAGCAGCTTCGCCCCGGGCCAGGGCAATACAGATACGCAGTATTTT. Protein: CASSFAPGQGNTDTQYF.

This clonotype has ten or more counts. J is TRBJ2-1 and V is TRBV10-3, with a possible D match to TRBD2 (6 bases). V lost 7 bases and J lost 2, with 12 bases in between. There are 14 residues in the CDR3. Per germline, CDR1 ENHRY and CDR2 SYGVKD. The chain's CDR3 is CAIKAGTTYNEQFF. The CDR3 DNA sequence: TGTGCCATCAAAGCGGGTACTACCTACAATGAGCAGTTCTTC.

V and J are TRBV6-5 and TRBJ1-1; no definite D call. This CDR3 is 17 amino acids long. The germline V gene has CDR1 MNHEY and CDR2 SVGAGI. The V gene lost 0 bases and the J gene lost 2 bases, with 16 bases spanning the gap. The CDR3 is CASSYSADVFFNTEAFF. CDR3 in DNA: TGTGCCAGCAGTTACTCTGCGGACGTCTTTTTCAACACTGAAGCTTTCTTT.

The CDR3 nucleotides read TGTGCCAGCAGAACCGACAGCAACACTGAAGCTTTCTTT. Encoded protein: CASRTDSNTEAFF. The rearrangement uses TRBV7-6 and TRBJ1-1, with D maybe TRBD1 (5 bases). V lost 6 bases, J lost 2 bases, and 10 bases lay in between. Germline-derived CDR1 and CDR2 are SGHVS and FNYEAQ. CDR3 length equals 13 residues.

This clonotype came up a few times. CDR3 nucleotides: TGCAGTGCTTCTCAGAGGGGTTACGAGCAGTACTTC. This translates into CSASQRGYEQYF. The chain is built from TRBV20-1 and TRBJ2-7; possibly TRBD1 or TRBD2 for D (5 bases each). CDR3 length: 12 amino acids. The germline V gene encodes CDR1 DFQATT and CDR2 SNEGSKA (reference sequence). Trimming stripped 5 bases from V and 4 bases from J, with 12 bases between.

This clonotype was recorded at least ten times. The chain combines TRBV12-3 or TRBV12-4 with TRBJ2-6; D is ambiguous. The CDR3 is made up of 14 amino acids. Trimming left V 3 bases short and J 1 base short, with 4 bases between. CDR3 amino acids: CASSFLSGANVLTF. CDR3 in DNA: TGTGCCAGCAGTTTCTTATCTGGGGCCAACGTCCTGACTTTC.

In its sample, this clonotype was seen a few times. V usage is TRBV5-1 and J usage is TRBJ1-2; TRBD1 aligns across 10 bases. The CDR3 totals 15 residues. V lost 3 bases to trimming and J lost 3 bases; unmatched junction nucleotides: 5. From germline, CDR1 is SGHRS and CDR2 YFSETQ. The CDR3 sequence: CASSWTGTGDYGYTF. The CDR3 DNA reads as TGCGCCAGCAGCTGGACCGGGACAGGGGACTATGGCTACACCTTC.

The chain carries TRBV7-9 and TRBJ2-7; 8 bases match TRBD1. Unmatched junction bases numbered 12, after V lost 5 bases and J lost 6 bases. This CDR3 is built from 15 residues. CDR1 is SEHNR, CDR2 FQNEAQ, per germline (reference sequence). CDR3 bases: TGTGCCAGCAGCCCAGGACAGGGTTTGGGCCGCGAGCAGTACTTC. It yields the protein CASSPGQGLGREQYF.

V gene TRBV12-3 or TRBV12-4 combines with J gene TRBJ2-7, with D possibly being TRBD1 or TRBD2 (6 bases each). The CDR3 has 16 residues. V was cut by 0 bases and J by 4 bases, with 16 bases left in between. Here the CDR3 DNA reads TGTGCCAGCAGTTTAGCGGGGGGCGGACCGTCTTACGAGCAGTACTTC. This sequence encodes CASSLAGGGPSYEQYF.

This clonotype has a handful of counts. This chain joins TRBV6-2 or TRBV6-3 and TRBJ1-2; D unresolved. Trimming left V 2 bases short and J 3 bases short, with 7 bases between. The CDR3 totals 13 residues. Germline CDR1 is MNHEY and CDR2 is SVGEGT. CDR3 bases: TGTGCCAGCAGTTACACGGGAGACTATGGCTACACCTTC. Translated, it gives CASSYTGDYGYTF.

This clonotype was seen a few times. A junction end diverges from the germline sequence, so it may reflect a read error. This rearrangement joins TRBV7-7 to TRBJ2-5; possibly TRBD2 for D (7 bases). This CDR3 is built from 16 residues. Germline CDR1 reads SSHAT; CDR2 reads FNYEAQ (reference sequence). The chain's CDR3 is CASSSDRRGGGETQYF. For the CDR3, the DNA is TGTGCTAGCAGCTCCGATCGTAGGGGGGGTGGAGAGACCCAGTACTTC.

The chain employs TRBV20-1 and TRBJ1-4; possible D gene TRBD1, 6 bases. V gave up 5 bases and J gave up 6 bases, with 16 bases separating them. This CDR3 region has 14 residues. Germline CDR1 is DFQATT and CDR2 is SNEGSKA (reference sequence). The CDR3 loop reads CSALAGGSYEKLFF. The CDR3 DNA is TGCAGTGCTCTCGCCGGGGGCTCGTATGAAAAACTGTTTTTT.

This clonotype appeared a few times. The V call is TRBV5-1, the J call TRBJ2-7; D call uncertain. Germline values: CDR1 SGHRS, CDR2 YFSETQ. V dropped 5 bases and J dropped 6 bases, with 18 bases sitting between them. The CDR3 spans 14 residues. This chain's CDR3 is CASSESSPQGEQYF. The CDR3 DNA reads TGCGCCAGCAGTGAGTCCTCCCCTCAAGGCGAGCAGTACTTC.

At least ten counts were recorded for this clonotype. The chain employs TRBV19 and TRBJ1-2, with D perhaps TRBD1 (6 bases). Trimming took 6 bases from V and 8 from J, leaving 19 bases between them. The CDR3 runs 14 residues. Germline assignment: CDR1 LNHDA and CDR2 SQIVND (reference sequence). The CDR3 sequence is CASRPPGHQTGYTF. CDR3 nucleotide sequence: TGTGCCAGTAGGCCCCCGGGACATCAGACCGGCTACACCTTC. Variable domain in full (rest from reference TRBV19 and TRBJ1-2): DGGITQSPKYLFRKEGQNVTLSCEQNLNHDAMYWYRQDPGQGLRLIYYSQIVNDFQKGDIAEGYSVSREKKESFPLTVTSAQKNPTAFYLCASRPPGHQTGYTFGSGTRLTVV.

This clonotype came up a few times. The V and J genes are TRBV3-1 and TRBJ2-1; D not resolved. Germline CDR1 is LGHDT and CDR2 is YNNKEL (reference sequence). This CDR3 has 17 residues. Between the trimmed V and J ends, which lost 0 bases and 2 bases, there was a span of 14 bases. The CDR3 DNA follows: TGTGCCAGCAGCCAAGATCTTGGAGCGCGAGCCTACAATGAGCAGTTCTTC. This gives the protein CASSQDLGARAYNEQFF.

In its sample, this clonotype was seen a few times. The chain couples TRBV6-5 to TRBJ2-7, with D possibly being TRBD1 (6 bases). This CDR3 comprises 15 residues. CDR1 is MNHEY, CDR2 SVGAGI, per germline. Trimming took off 2 bases at V and 4 bases at J, with 15 bases between the two ends. The DNA of the CDR3 is TGTGCCAGCAGTTACCGGGGTGCCAGGGGTTACGAGCAGTACTTC. Protein sequence: CASSYRGARGYEQYF.

The V gene is TRBV7-9, the J gene TRBJ2-3; 7 nucleotides match TRBD2. From germline, CDR1 is SEHNR and CDR2 FQNEAQ (reference sequence). With 0 bases clipped from V and 2 bases from J, the junction kept 2 bases outside the gene matches. The CDR3 contains 15 residues. CDR3 nucleotides: TGTGCCAGCAGCTTAGCAGCGGGAAACACAGATACGCAGTATTTT. Translated, it gives CASSLAAGNTDTQYF.

J is TRBJ2-5 and V is TRBV19, with 7 bases identical to TRBD1. The CDR3 sequence is 13 residues long. Germline V lookup: CDR1 LNHDA, CDR2 SQIVND (reference sequence). Trimming took 2 bases from V and 4 from J; bases not matched to a gene: 1. The CDR3 bases are TGTGCCAGTAGTATATACAGGGGAGAGACCCAGTACTTC. It is translated as CASSIYRGETQYF. Supplemented by reference TRBV19 and TRBJ2-5, the full variable domain reads DGGITQSPKYLFRKEGQNVTLSCEQNLNHDAMYWYRQDPGQGLRLIYYSQIVNDFQKGDIAEGYSVSREKKESFPLTVTSAQKNPTAFYLCASSIYRGETQYFGPGTRLLVL.

This clonotype showed up just a few times. This chain connects TRBV2 to TRBJ2-5; 8 bases map to TRBD2. V was pared by 4 bases and J by 5 bases, with 3 bases of the junction left unmatched. CDR1 and CDR2 (germline): SNHLY, FYNNEI. The CDR3 loop spans 13 amino acids. The CDR3 loop is CASSGTSSETQYF. DNA of the CDR3: TGTGCCAGCAGTGGGACTAGCTCCGAGACCCAGTACTTC. Supplemented by reference TRBV2 and TRBJ2-5, the full variable domain reads EPEVTQTPSHQVTQMGQEVILRCVPISNHLYFYWYRQILGQKVEFLVSFYNNEISEKSEIFDDQFSVERPDGSNFTLKIRSTKLEDSAMYFCASSGTSSETQYFGPGTRLLVL.